This T cell receptor (beta chain) derives from a study of T cell repertoires and leukemia-associated antigens. Without fetal bovine serum, CD3+ T cells were rested overnight. This clonotype was detected ten times or more. Its antigen is still unknown. Study conclusions and caveats: The four groups had similar numbers of Vbeta, Jbeta genes and CDR3s. No direct test of specificity or function was done for expanded clones.

The length of the CDR3 is 17 residues. Trimming stripped 1 base from V and 4 bases from J, with 20 bases between. The V gene's germline CDR1 is SEHNR and CDR2 FQNEAQ (reference sequence). A single record per CDR3 protein comes from TCRdb applying MiXCR to the 5' RACE reads. Here the sample spans roughly 10,000 distinct CDR3 sequences, less than 45% being singletons. The clonotype comes from a female donor in good health. The V call is TRBV7-9, the J call TRBJ2-7; the D gene is possibly TRBD1 (7 bases). The specimen was CD3+ T cells sorted from blood and cultured. The CDR3 sequence is CASSLGELLQGRYEQYF. The DNA of the CDR3 is TGTGCCAGCAGCTTAGGGGAATTACTACAGGGGAGGTACGAGCAGTACTTC.